These 2 T cell receptor beta chains were sequenced from one sample in a study of patients and donors after allogeneic stem cell transplantation. Via MiXCR, TCRdb re-called the RT-PCR reads, giving one row per CDR3 protein. Of about 960,000 distinct CDR3 sequences listed, under 20% were seen once; the top ten hold around 6%. The specimen was blood, either unsorted or a sorted T cell fraction (not recorded which). The receptors were sampled from a human donor who was either an allogeneic HSCT recipient or a stem cell or donor lymphocyte infusion donor (not recorded which). It is not recorded whose cells these are; they may come from a transplant donor.

This rearrangement joins TRBV9 to TRBJ2-3, with D uncertain. V lost 0 bases, J lost 0 bases, and 8 bases lay in between. The length of the CDR3 is 15 residues. CDR1 and CDR2 from the germline V gene are SGDLS and YYNGEE. For the CDR3, the DNA is TGTGCCAGCAGCGTAGGCCGGCTAAGCACAGATACGCAGTATTTT. This translates into CASSVGRLSTDTQYF.

The chain has TRBV7-8 and TRBJ2-1, with D possibly being TRBD1 (5 bases). This CDR3 comprises 18 residues. Germline CDR1 is SGHVS and CDR2 is FQNEAQ. V was shortened by 2 bases and J by 8 bases, with 25 bases between the two germline ends. The CDR3 DNA follows: TGTGCCAGCAGCTTAATAGACAGAAAACTATTGCTGGTGTATGAGCAGTTCTTC. It is translated as CASSLIDRKLLLVYEQFF.